The entry that follows covers one TCR beta chain sequence. The sample comes from a study of blood T cell repertoires in COVID-19. For the study at large: Spain, Italy and the United States supplied samples that represented acute and convalescent COVID-19. T cells, B-cell-depleted T cells, or PBMCs provided the cDNA or gDNA that served as material.

V was pared by 4 bases and J by 5 bases, with 11 bases between. The CDR3 has 13 residues. Germline CDR1 and CDR2: WSHSY and SAAADI. In the study's own analysis: From reference gene primer amplification, estimates of nucleated cell counts were derived. Sequencing used immunoSEQ multiplex PCR; TCRdb keeps in-frame clones, though not all of them. The V and J calls and clone size were taken over from that table, and D and trimming were inferred from the DNA. Among around 220,000 clones listed, around 75% were seen once. The sequenced sample consisted of peripheral blood. J is TRBJ1-2 and V is TRBV10-2; no clear D gene. The sequence was obtained from a human donor in a cohort sampled during active COVID-19. The CDR3 sequence: CASSGGQYYGYTF. In nucleotides, the CDR3 is TGCGCCAGCAGTGGAGGCCAATATTATGGCTACACCTTC.